Following are 11 T cell receptor beta chains from one sample sequenced in a study of control samples from healthy donors and cancer patients. Clones were read by immunoSEQ multiplex PCR, and TCRdb kept only the in-frame ones, dropping some. The data contain 190,000 or so clones, about 93% of them singletons. The sequenced material came from blood. Every receptor here comes from a man aged 18 to 29 in good health.

The rearrangement uses TRBV7-2 and TRBJ2-3; no definite D call. The germline gives CDR1 SGHTA, CDR2 FQGNSA. The CDR3 is 15 residues long. Trimming shortened V by 2 bases and J by 2 bases, and 11 bases separated the two germline ends. CDR3 sequence (DNA): TGTGCCAGCAGCTTACGACCAATACTCACAGATACGCAGTATTTT. Its translation is CASSLRPILTDTQYF.

This clone was picked up one time. The chain recombines TRBV9 with TRBJ1-4, with TRBD1 matching over 9 bases. Germline loops: CDR1 SGDLS, CDR2 YYNGEE. The CDR3 contains 14 residues. The junction had 5 bases not matched to a gene; V was cut back by 3 bases and J by 8 bases. The CDR3 nucleotides read TGTGCCAGCAGCGCGGGACAGGGTGGGGAAAAACTGTTTTTT. This translates into CASSAGQGGEKLFF. The full variable domain, rest sourced from reference TRBV9 and TRBJ1-4, is DSGVTQTPKHLITATGQRVTLRCSPRSGDLSVYWYQQSLDQGLQFLIQYYNGEERAKGNILERFSAQQFPDLHSELNLSSLELGDSALYFCASSAGQGGEKLFFGSGTQLSVL.

The rearrangement links TRBV6-6 to TRBJ2-3; 8 bases match TRBD1. The CDR3 extends over 16 amino acids. Unmatched junction bases numbered 13, after V lost 6 bases and J lost 5 bases. CDR1 is MNHNY and CDR2 is SVGAGI in the germline V gene (reference sequence). The CDR3 is CASSRTGTDGGDTQYF. In nucleotides, the CDR3 is TGTGCCAGCAGCAGGACAGGGACCGACGGTGGAGATACGCAGTATTTT.

CDR3 nucleotide sequence: TGTGCCAGCAGCCAAGAACTAAATTCACCCCTCCACTTT. It encodes CASSQELNSPLHF. This rearrangement joins TRBV3-1 (or the pseudogene TRBV3-2) to TRBJ1-6; unclear D gene. Germline CDR1 reads LGHDT; CDR2 reads YNNKEL (reference sequence). The germline V and J ends were trimmed by 0 bases and 7 bases, with 4 bases remaining between them. The CDR3 loop spans 13 amino acids.

V and J are TRBV19 and TRBJ2-1; 7 bases agree with TRBD1. J lost 3 bases, V lost 8 bases, and 4 bases had no gene match. Per germline, CDR1 LNHDA and CDR2 SQIVND (reference sequence). The CDR3 loop spans 13 amino acids. The CDR3 here is CASVDRVYNEQFF. CDR3 bases: TGTGCCAGTGTCGACAGGGTCTACAATGAGCAGTTCTTC.

CDR3 nucleotides: TGTGCCAGCAGCTATTCCCGACAGGCGGCCTTCAATCAGCCCCAGCATTTT. It yields the protein CASSYSRQAAFNQPQHF. The chain is built from TRBV5-6 and TRBJ1-5; D might be TRBD1 (6 bases). This CDR3 contains 17 residues. With 3 bases removed from V and 3 bases from J, the gap between germline ends came to 19 bases. Germline lookup yields CDR1 SGHDT and CDR2 YYEEEE.

The V gene is TRBV10-3, the J gene TRBJ1-2, with a possible D match to TRBD1 (5 bases). Germline V gene data show CDR1 as ENHRY and CDR2 as SYGVKD. V lost 0 bases and J 3 bases, leaving 5 bases between the germline ends. The CDR3 is 13 amino acids. In DNA form, the CDR3 reads TGTGCCATCAGTGAGTCGACAGACTATGGCTACACCTTC. Translating it yields CAISESTDYGYTF.

The chain recombines TRBV2 with TRBJ2-7; no clear D gene. This CDR3 has 12 residues. Germline lookup yields CDR1 SNHLY and CDR2 FYNNEI. V lost 10 bases and J lost 1, with 11 bases in between. CDR3 sequence (DNA): TGTGCCATTTCGGACGGTTCCTACGAGCAGTACTTC. Its protein is CAISDGSYEQYF.

J is TRBJ1-4 and V is TRBV18; a possible D gene is TRBD1 (6 bases). Germline values: CDR1 KGHSH, CDR2 LQKENI. Trimming cost V 6 bases and J 0 bases, with 17 bases left between them. CDR3 length equals 17 residues. CDR3 amino acids: CASSQRGASPTNEKLFF. In nucleotides, the CDR3 is TGTGCCAGCTCCCAGCGGGGGGCCTCCCCAACTAATGAAAAACTGTTTTTT. Full variable domain (outside the CDR3, taken from reference TRBV18 and TRBJ1-4): NAGVMQNPRHLVRRRGQEARLRCSPMKGHSHVYWYRQLPEEGLKFMVYLQKENIIDESGMPKERFSAEFPKEGPSILRIQQVVRGDSAAYFCASSQRGASPTNEKLFFGSGTQLSVL.

The gene calls are TRBV7-3 and TRBJ2-3; TRBD2 aligns across 11 bases. Trimming took 6 bases from V and 0 from J; bases not matched to a gene: 5. The CDR3 sequence is 16 residues long. From germline, CDR1 is SGHTA and CDR2 FQGTGA. CDR3 bases: TGTGCCAGCAGTCTAACTAGCGGGGGAAGCACAGATACGCAGTATTTT. Translated, it gives CASSLTSGGSTDTQYF.

This rearrangement joins TRBV11-2 to TRBJ2-7; 13 bases match TRBD2. Trimming removed 6 bases from V and 2 bases from J; junction bases left unmatched: 13. The CDR3 has 18 amino acids. Germline values: CDR1 SGHAT, CDR2 FQNNGV. The CDR3 protein is CASSIAGTSGAIPYEQYF. The CDR3 DNA is TGTGCCAGCAGTATAGCCGGGACTAGCGGGGCTATCCCCTACGAGCAGTACTTC.